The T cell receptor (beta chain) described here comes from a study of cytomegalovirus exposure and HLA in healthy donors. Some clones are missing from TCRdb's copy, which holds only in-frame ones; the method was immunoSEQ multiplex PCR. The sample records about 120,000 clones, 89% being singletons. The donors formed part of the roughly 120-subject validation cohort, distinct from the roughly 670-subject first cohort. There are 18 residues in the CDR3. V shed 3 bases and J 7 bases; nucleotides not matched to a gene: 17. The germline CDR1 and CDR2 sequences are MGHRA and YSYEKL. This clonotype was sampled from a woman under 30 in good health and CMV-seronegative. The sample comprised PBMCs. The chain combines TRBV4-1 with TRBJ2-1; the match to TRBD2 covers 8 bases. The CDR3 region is CASSQRTSNPLLINEQFF. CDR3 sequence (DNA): TGCGCCAGCAGCCAGCGGACTAGCAATCCCCTCCTGATTAATGAGCAGTTCTTC.